The clone carrying this TCR beta chain was counted only a few times. Germline-derived CDR1 and CDR2 are SGHTA and FQGNSA. The CDR3 is 14 residues long. The V and J ends lost 2 bases and 8 bases, in that order; junction bases with no gene match: 3. TCRdb called the 5' RACE reads again in MiXCR, with one record for every CDR3 protein. This table has fewer than 900,000 distinct CDR3 sequences, 21% appearing once. The entry originates in a study of identical twins. The same sample was also studied in work on T cells expressing NK-cell markers. From that study: Eight donors were sequenced, of whom seven were HCMV-seropositive, while the remaining one was HCMV-seronegative. There were a handful of donors in whom these clonotypes also led the CD3+CD56-NKG2C+ fraction.

This TCR came from a woman between 18 and 29 years old in good health. The J gene is TRBJ2-1, the V gene TRBV7-2; 10 nucleotides line up with TRBD2. The sequencing input was PBMCs. CDR3 sequence reads: CASSLQREGYEQFF. The CDR3 nucleotides read TGTGCCAGCAGCTTACAGCGGGAGGGCTATGAGCAGTTCTTC.